Shown below are 13 T cell receptor beta chains from a single sample sequenced in a study of T cells in Graves' hyperthyroidism and ophthalmopathy. Template material for amplifying TCR beta CDR3 regions consisted of RNA transcripts. The HTBI primer set drove a first-round RT-PCR of the TCR CDR3. Via MiXCR, TCRdb re-called the multiplex PCR reads, giving one row per CDR3 protein. The repertoire holds approximately 870,000 distinct CDR3 sequences, with around 38% as singletons. Sequencing was carried out using blood. These TCRs come from a man aged 18-30 years with Graves' hyperthyroidism.

This clonotype has at least ten counts. This chain connects TRBV11-2 to TRBJ1-2; D call uncertain. CDR1 and CDR2 from the germline V gene are SGHAT and FQNNGV. This CDR3 spans 13 amino acids. With 5 bases removed from V and 14 bases from J, the gap between germline ends came to 21 bases. The CDR3 spells CASSTGFLKTSTF. DNA of the CDR3: TGTGCCAGCAGCACGGGCTTCCTAAAAACTTCGACCTTC.

This clonotype was seen many times. The genes are TRBV12-3 or TRBV12-4 and TRBJ1-1, with D tentatively TRBD1 (5 bases). The V end was cut by 7 bases, the J end by 5 bases, with 11 bases between. The CDR3 covers 12 residues. CDR3 sequence (DNA): TGTGCCAGCACCGCGGGGGGGACTGAAGCTTTCTTT. Amino acid sequence: CASTAGGTEAFF.

The V and J genes are TRBV19 and TRBJ1-2; D uncertain. Trimming removed 3 bases at V and 2 bases at J, with 10 bases between. The germline CDR1 and CDR2 sequences are LNHDA and SQIVND (reference sequence). The CDR3 totals 14 residues. The CDR3 protein is CASSISHRNYGYTF. In DNA, the CDR3 is TGTGCCAGTAGTATTTCGCACAGAAACTATGGCTACACCTTC.

The rearrangement uses TRBV7-9 and TRBJ1-2; tentatively, D is TRBD1 (5 bases). V was cut by 5 bases and J by 11 bases, with 15 bases left in between. Germline assignment: CDR1 SEHNR and CDR2 FQNEAQ (reference sequence). The CDR3 totals 12 residues. The CDR3 is CASSGREVGYTF. CDR3 bases: TGTGCCAGCAGCGGCAGGGAAGTAGGGTACACCTTC.

The V call is TRBV19, the J call TRBJ2-7; D possibly matches TRBD1 or TRBD2 (5 bases each). CDR1 is LNHDA, CDR2 SQIVND, per germline (reference sequence). Trimming pared 3 bases from V and 3 bases from J, leaving 15 bases between. The CDR3 has 15 amino acids. The CDR3 here is CASSISGEGIYEQYF. CDR3 in DNA: TGTGCCAGTAGTATTTCGGGCGAGGGGATCTACGAGCAGTACTTC.

The table lists this clonotype with many counts. V and J are TRBV29-1 and TRBJ1-1, with TRBD1 as a possible D gene (6 bases). This CDR3 comprises 14 residues. Germline loops: CDR1 SQVTM, CDR2 ANQGSEA. V lost 2 bases and J lost 2, with 12 bases in between. The CDR3 region has the DNA TGCAGCGTTGAACCGAGGGACACAAACACTGAAGCTTTCTTT. This translates into CSVEPRDTNTEAFF.

This clonotype was detected a few times. This chain links TRBV6-5 with TRBJ1-1, with D perhaps TRBD1 (5 bases). The CDR3 runs to 13 residues. Trimming shortened V by 8 bases and J by 3 bases, and 13 bases separated the two germline ends. Per germline, CDR1 MNHEY and CDR2 SVGAGI. As DNA, the CDR3 is TGTGCCAGCGGGATAGGGGAGGACACTGAAGCTTTCTTT. It translates to CASGIGEDTEAFF.

Comments on this clonotype: This may be a read error: a much more frequent sequence differs by one nucleotide. This rearrangement joins TRBV19 to TRBJ2-5; D uncertain. The CDR3 runs to 16 residues. Germline values: CDR1 LNHDA, CDR2 SQIVND (reference sequence). Deletions cut 3 bases from V and 1 base from J, with 15 bases between. The DNA of the CDR3 is TGTGCCAGTAGTATCGGGTCCATCAACTCCCAAGAGACCCAGTACTTC. Its protein is CASSIGSINSQETQYF.

The CDR3 loop is CASSLDMAGTYEAFF. CDR3 DNA: TGTGCCAGCAGCTTAGATATGGCCGGAACGTACGAAGCTTTCTTT. The V gene is TRBV7-2, the J gene TRBJ1-1, with D hard to call. Germline V gene lookup returns CDR1 SGHTA and CDR2 FQGNSA. The CDR3 sequence is 15 residues long. Between the trimmed V and J ends, which lost 1 base and 8 bases, there was a span of 17 bases.

The sample holds many counts of this clonotype. The chain recombines TRBV7-9 with TRBJ2-5; 13 bases align to TRBD2. The germline CDR1 and CDR2 sequences are SEHNR and FQNEAQ (reference sequence). With 5 bases clipped from V and 3 bases from J, the junction kept 3 bases outside the gene matches. The CDR3 loop spans 15 amino acids. This CDR3 reads CASSPGTSGEETQYF. CDR3 DNA: TGTGCCAGCAGCCCGGGGACTAGCGGGGAAGAGACCCAGTACTTC. Filled out from reference TRBV7-9 and TRBJ2-5, the complete variable domain reads DTGVSQNPRHKITKRGQNVTFRCDPISEHNRLYWYRQTLGQGPEFLTYFQNEAQLEKSRLLSDRFSAERPKGSFSTLEIQRTEQGDSAMYLCASSPGTSGEETQYFGPGTRLLVL.

This clonotype was counted many times. V gene TRBV7-8 combines with J gene TRBJ1-1, with D uncertain. Germline CDR1 is SGHVS and CDR2 is FQNEAQ. CDR3 size: 13 residues. The ends were cut back, 4 bases at V and 1 base at J, with 7 bases in the middle. As DNA, the CDR3 is TGTGCCAGCAGCTACAGACAGAACACTGAAGCTTTCTTT. Translating gives CASSYRQNTEAFF.

This clonotype was counted ten times or more. The chain has TRBV11-3 and TRBJ1-1; a possible D gene is TRBD1 (6 bases). The CDR3 totals 12 residues. Looked up from germline, CDR1 is SGHNT and CDR2 is YENEEA. V shed 5 bases and J shed 6 bases, with 10 bases lying between them. The CDR3 sequence: CASSGRGAEAFF. The CDR3 DNA is TGTGCCAGCAGCGGCAGGGGAGCTGAAGCTTTCTTT. Supplemented by reference TRBV11-3 and TRBJ1-1, the full variable domain reads EAGVVQSPRYKIIEKKQPVAFWCNPISGHNTLYWYLQNLGQGPELLIRYENEEAVDDSQLPKDRFSAERLKGVDSTLKIQPAELGDSAVYLCASSGRGAEAFFGQGTRLTVV.

This clonotype has just a few counts. The rearrangement joins TRBV19 to TRBJ1-1; 7 nucleotides align to TRBD1. This CDR3 contains 16 residues. With 5 bases clipped from V and 4 bases from J, the junction kept 13 bases outside the gene matches. CDR1 and CDR2 (germline): LNHDA, SQIVND (reference sequence). As DNA, the CDR3 is TGTGCCAGTAGTGCTATACCTCAGGGGGAGGGCACTGAAGCTTTCTTT. This translates into CASSAIPQGEGTEAFF.